Each of the 12 T cell receptor beta chains below was sequenced from the same sample in a study of T cells in Graves' hyperthyroidism and ophthalmopathy. RNA transcripts were the template for amplifying TCR beta CDR3 regions. Carried out on the TCR CDR3, a first-round RT-PCR used the HTBI primer set. Via MiXCR, TCRdb re-called the multiplex PCR reads, giving one row per CDR3 protein. In the table there are around 270,000 distinct CDR3 sequences, around 19% of which are singletons. Sequences were obtained from blood. The receptors come from a man in his fifties or sixties with Graves' ophthalmopathy.

This clonotype turned up a few times. This chain links TRBV5-1 with TRBJ2-5; 14 nucleotides line up with TRBD2. CDR1 is SGHRS, CDR2 YFSETQ, per germline. V lost 4 bases and J lost 2; bases outside the gene matches: 7. The CDR3 consists of 17 residues. The CDR3 here is CASSLPGLAGGQETQYF. In nucleotides, the CDR3 is TGCGCCAGCAGCCTCCCCGGACTAGCGGGAGGACAAGAGACCCAGTACTTC.

With regard to this clonotype: The final CDR3 position lacks the conserved phenylalanine or tryptophan, pointing to a likely read error. The chain links TRBV12-3 or TRBV12-4 to TRBJ2-1, with D tentatively TRBD1 (6 bases). The V end lost 5 bases, the J end lost 0 bases, and 11 bases lay between the germline ends. This CDR3 region has 15 residues. CDR3 nucleotides: TGTGCCAGCAGTCAGGGGAGCGGCTCCTACAATGAGCAGTTCCTC. Residues: CASSQGSGSYNEQFL.

In its sample, this clonotype was seen many times. The chain is built from TRBV2 and TRBJ2-7; D uncertain. The CDR3 sequence is 15 residues long. Deletions cut 4 bases from V and 1 base from J, with 14 bases between. CDR1 is SNHLY and CDR2 is FYNNEI in the germline V gene. The CDR3 loop is CASSVSGQRSYEQYF. For the CDR3, the DNA is TGTGCCAGCAGTGTTTCCGGGCAGAGGTCCTACGAGCAGTACTTC.

This clonotype was seen many times. The rearrangement uses TRBV28 and TRBJ2-1, with 10 bases fitting TRBD2. V shed 5 bases and J 7 bases; nucleotides not matched to a gene: 5. CDR1 is MDHEN, CDR2 SYDVKM, per germline. The CDR3 is 14 residues long. The CDR3 DNA reads as TGTGCCAGCAGTCGACTAGCGGGTGGGAATGAGCAGTTCTTC. Its protein is CASSRLAGGNEQFF.

The chain carries TRBV7-2 and TRBJ1-5; maybe TRBD1 (6 bases). CDR1 SGHTA and CDR2 FQGNSA come from the germline V gene. The CDR3 sequence is 14 residues long. Deletions cut 5 bases from V and 6 bases from J, with 14 bases between. The CDR3 nucleotides are TGTGCCAGCAGCCAGGGCAGGGGAGGTCAGCCCCAGCATTTT. This encodes CASSQGRGGQPQHF.

The chain uses TRBV9 and TRBJ2-1; 10 positions match TRBD2. V trimming: 4 bases; J trimming: 4 bases; junction bases outside the gene matches: 11. CDR1 and CDR2 (germline): SGDLS, YYNGEE. The CDR3 extends over 17 amino acids. As DNA, the CDR3 is TGTGCCAGCAGCCCCACAAGCGGGAGGGTAGCTTACAATGAGCAGTTCTTC. As protein: CASSPTSGRVAYNEQFF.

At least ten counts were recorded for this clonotype. V is TRBV12-5 and J is TRBJ2-2; D unresolved. From germline, CDR1 is LGHNT and CDR2 FRNRAP. V was cut by 1 base and J by 0 bases, with 12 bases left in between. CDR3 size: 17 residues. Here the CDR3 DNA reads TGTGCTAGTGGTTTGGCCCAAGGAATTGCGAACACCGGGGAGCTGTTTTTT. Translated, it gives CASGLAQGIANTGELFF.

The chain joins TRBV20-1 to TRBJ1-5; 7 bases agree with TRBD1. Germline CDR1 and CDR2: DFQATT and SNEGSKA (reference sequence). V shed 0 bases and J 0 bases; nucleotides not matched to a gene: 11. This CDR3 is 18 amino acids long. The CDR3 region has the DNA TGCAGTGCTAGAGATTATAGGACAGGAGGGGATAGCAATCAGCCCCAGCATTTT. It encodes CSARDYRTGGDSNQPQHF.

This clonotype was recorded many times. The chain combines TRBV2 with TRBJ2-7, with D perhaps given as TRBD1 or TRBD2 (6 bases each). The V gene lost 6 bases and the J gene lost 2 bases, with 14 bases spanning the gap. This CDR3 is 14 amino acids long. Germline CDR1 is SNHLY and CDR2 is FYNNEI. CDR3 in amino acids: CASSERRGAYEQYF. The CDR3 bases are TGTGCCAGCAGCGAACGAAGGGGGGCCTACGAGCAGTACTTC.

This clonotype was detected ten times or more. CDR3 loop: CASSLGSGRGDNEQFF. DNA of the CDR3: TGTGCCAGCAGCCTAGGGAGCGGGAGGGGGGACAATGAGCAGTTCTTC. The rearrangement links TRBV7-2 to TRBJ2-1, with 10 bases aligning to TRBD2. V lost 5 bases and J lost 5; bases outside the gene matches: 9. The V gene's germline CDR1 is SGHTA and CDR2 FQGNSA. This CDR3 contains 16 residues.

A few counts support this clonotype. The gene calls are TRBV5-1 and TRBJ1-2; perhaps TRBD1 as D (5 bases). Trimming stripped 2 bases from V and 5 bases from J, with 13 bases between. The CDR3 length is 14 residues. Germline V gene data show CDR1 as SGHRS and CDR2 as YFSETQ. The CDR3 here is CASSFAGTFYGYTF. The DNA of the CDR3 is TGCGCCAGCAGCTTCGCGGGGACGTTTTATGGCTACACCTTC.

Ten or more counts support this clonotype. The V gene is TRBV5-5, the J gene TRBJ2-2, with 9 bases matching TRBD1. Trimming at V came to 2 bases and at J to 0 bases, leaving 2 bases not matched to a gene. The germline gives CDR1 SGHKS, CDR2 YYEKEE (reference sequence). The CDR3 sequence is 16 residues long. The CDR3 nucleotides are TGTGCCAGCAGCTTTACAGGGGGCGCGAACACCGGGGAGCTGTTTTTT. Its translation is CASSFTGGANTGELFF.